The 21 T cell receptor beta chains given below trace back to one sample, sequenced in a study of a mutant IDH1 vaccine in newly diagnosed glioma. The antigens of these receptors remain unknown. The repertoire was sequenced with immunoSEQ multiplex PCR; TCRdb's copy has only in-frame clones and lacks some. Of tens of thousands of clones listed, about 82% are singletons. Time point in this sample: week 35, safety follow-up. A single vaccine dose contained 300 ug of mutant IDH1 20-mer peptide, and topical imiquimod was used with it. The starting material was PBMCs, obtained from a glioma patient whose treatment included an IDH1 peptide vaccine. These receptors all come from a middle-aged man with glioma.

The CDR3 bases are TGTGCCAGTAGTAACCGTGGGACTAGCGGTTTCACAGATACGCAGTATTTT. Protein product: CASSNRGTSGFTDTQYF. This chain uses TRBV19 with TRBJ2-3; TRBD2 aligns across 11 bases. The trim removed 4 bases at V and 2 bases at J, leaving 8 bases unmatched. The germline CDR1 and CDR2 sequences are LNHDA and SQIVND (reference sequence). The length of the CDR3 is 17 residues.

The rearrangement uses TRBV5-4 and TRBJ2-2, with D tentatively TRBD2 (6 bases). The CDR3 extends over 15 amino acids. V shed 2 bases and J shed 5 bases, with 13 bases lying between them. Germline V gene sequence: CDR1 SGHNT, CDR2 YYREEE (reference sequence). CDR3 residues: CASSLRGSVTGELFF. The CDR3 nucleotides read TGTGCCAGCAGCTTACGGGGGTCGGTAACCGGGGAGCTGTTTTTT.

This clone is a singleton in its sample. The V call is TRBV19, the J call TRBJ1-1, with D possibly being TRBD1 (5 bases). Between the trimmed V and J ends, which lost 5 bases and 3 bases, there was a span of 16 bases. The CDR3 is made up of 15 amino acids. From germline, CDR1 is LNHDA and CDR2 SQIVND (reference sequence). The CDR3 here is CASSSRTNMYTEAFF. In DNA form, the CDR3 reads TGTGCCAGTAGTTCCAGGACAAATATGTACACTGAAGCTTTCTTT.

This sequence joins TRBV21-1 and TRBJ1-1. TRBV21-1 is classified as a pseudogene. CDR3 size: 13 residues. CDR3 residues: CASSPLMSTEAFF. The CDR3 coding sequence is TGTGCCAGCAGCCCACTCATGAGCACTGAAGCTTTCTTT.

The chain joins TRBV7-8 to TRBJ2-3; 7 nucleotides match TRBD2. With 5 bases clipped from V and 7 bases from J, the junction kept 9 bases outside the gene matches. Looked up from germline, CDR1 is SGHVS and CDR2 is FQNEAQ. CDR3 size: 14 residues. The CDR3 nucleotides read TGTGCCAGCAGCCCGAGCGGGACCATTAATACGCAGTATTTT. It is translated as CASSPSGTINTQYF.

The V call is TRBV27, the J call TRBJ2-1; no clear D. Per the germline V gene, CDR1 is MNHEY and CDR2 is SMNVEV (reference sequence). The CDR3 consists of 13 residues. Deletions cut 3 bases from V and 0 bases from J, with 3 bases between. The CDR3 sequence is CASSFSSYNEQFF. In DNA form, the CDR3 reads TGTGCCAGCAGTTTTAGCTCCTACAATGAGCAGTTCTTC.

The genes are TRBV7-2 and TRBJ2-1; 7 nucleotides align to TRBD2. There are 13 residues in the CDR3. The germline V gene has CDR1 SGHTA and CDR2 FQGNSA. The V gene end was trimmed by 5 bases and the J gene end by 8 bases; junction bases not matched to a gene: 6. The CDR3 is CASSHGRFDEQFF. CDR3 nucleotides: TGTGCCAGCAGCCACGGGAGGTTCGATGAGCAGTTCTTC.

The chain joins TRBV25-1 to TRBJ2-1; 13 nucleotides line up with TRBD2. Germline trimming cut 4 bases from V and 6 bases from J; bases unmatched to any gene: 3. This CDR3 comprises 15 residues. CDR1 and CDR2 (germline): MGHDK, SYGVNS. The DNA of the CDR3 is TGTGCCAGCAGTGGGGGACTAGCGGGAAGCAATGAGCAGTTCTTC. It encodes CASSGGLAGSNEQFF. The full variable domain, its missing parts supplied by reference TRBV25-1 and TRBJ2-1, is EADIYQTPRYLVIGTGKKITLECSQTMGHDKMYWYQQDPGMELHLIHYSYGVNSTEKGDLSSESTVSRIRTEHFPLTLESARPSHTSQYLCASSGGLAGSNEQFFGPGTRLTVL.

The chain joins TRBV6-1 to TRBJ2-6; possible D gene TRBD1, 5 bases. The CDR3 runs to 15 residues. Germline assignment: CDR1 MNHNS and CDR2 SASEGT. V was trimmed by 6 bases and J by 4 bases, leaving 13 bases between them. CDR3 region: CASRADSAGANVLTF. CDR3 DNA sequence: TGTGCCAGCAGGGCCGACAGTGCGGGGGCCAACGTCCTGACTTTC.

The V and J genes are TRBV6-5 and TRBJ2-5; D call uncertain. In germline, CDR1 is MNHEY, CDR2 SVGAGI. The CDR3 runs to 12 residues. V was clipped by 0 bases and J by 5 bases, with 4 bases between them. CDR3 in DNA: TGTGCCAGCAGTTACTCGGGGGAGACCCAGTACTTC. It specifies CASSYSGETQYF.

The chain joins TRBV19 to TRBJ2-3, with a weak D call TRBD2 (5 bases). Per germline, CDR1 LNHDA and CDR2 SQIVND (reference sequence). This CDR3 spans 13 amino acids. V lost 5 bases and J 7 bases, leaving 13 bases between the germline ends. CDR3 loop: CASSPQRWNTQYF. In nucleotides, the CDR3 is TGTGCCAGTAGTCCTCAGCGGTGGAATACGCAGTATTTT.

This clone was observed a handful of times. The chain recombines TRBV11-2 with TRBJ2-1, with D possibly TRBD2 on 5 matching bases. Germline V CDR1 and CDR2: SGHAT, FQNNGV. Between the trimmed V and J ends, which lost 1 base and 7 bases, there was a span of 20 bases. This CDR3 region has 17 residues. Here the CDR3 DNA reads TGTGCCAGCAGCTTAGGACTAACACGGACCCTCGGAAATGAGCAGTTCTTC. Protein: CASSLGLTRTLGNEQFF. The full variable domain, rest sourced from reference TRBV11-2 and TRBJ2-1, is EAGVAQSPRYKIIEKRQSVAFWCNPISGHATLYWYQQILGQGPKLLIQFQNNGVVDDSQLPKDRFSAERLKGVDSTLKIQPAKLEDSAVYLCASSLGLTRTLGNEQFFGPGTRLTVL.

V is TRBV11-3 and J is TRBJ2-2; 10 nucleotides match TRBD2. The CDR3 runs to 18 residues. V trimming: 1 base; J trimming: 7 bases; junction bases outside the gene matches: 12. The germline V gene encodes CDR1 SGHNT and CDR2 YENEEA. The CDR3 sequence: CASSLGPIAGGLGGELFF. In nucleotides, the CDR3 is TGTGCCAGCAGCTTAGGCCCAATAGCGGGAGGTCTTGGCGGGGAGCTGTTTTTT.

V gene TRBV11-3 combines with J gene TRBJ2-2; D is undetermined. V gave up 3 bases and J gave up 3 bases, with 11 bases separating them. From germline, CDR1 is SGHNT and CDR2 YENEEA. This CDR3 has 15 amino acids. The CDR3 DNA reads TGTGCCAGCAGCTTTTCGAACAGTTACACCGGGGAGCTGTTTTTT. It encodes CASSFSNSYTGELFF.

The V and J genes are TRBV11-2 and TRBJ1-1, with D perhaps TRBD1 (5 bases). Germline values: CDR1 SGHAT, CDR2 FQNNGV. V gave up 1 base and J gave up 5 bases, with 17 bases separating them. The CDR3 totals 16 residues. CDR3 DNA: TGTGCCAGCAGCTTAGGGTCCCCAGGGCAAATAACTGAAGCTTTCTTT. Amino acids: CASSLGSPGQITEAFF.

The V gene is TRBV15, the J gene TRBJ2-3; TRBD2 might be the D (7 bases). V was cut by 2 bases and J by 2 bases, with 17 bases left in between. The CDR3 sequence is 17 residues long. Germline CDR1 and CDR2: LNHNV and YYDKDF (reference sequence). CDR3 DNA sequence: TGTGCCACCAGCAGAACAAAGGGGGGAGGGGACACAGATACGCAGTATTTT. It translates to CATSRTKGGGDTDTQYF.

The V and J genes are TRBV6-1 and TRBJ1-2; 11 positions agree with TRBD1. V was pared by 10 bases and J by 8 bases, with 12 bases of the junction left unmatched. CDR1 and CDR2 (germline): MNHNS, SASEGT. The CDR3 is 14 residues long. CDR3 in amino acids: CATRTGGEGLGYTF. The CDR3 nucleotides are TGTGCCACGAGGACAGGGGGCGAGGGTTTAGGCTACACCTTC.

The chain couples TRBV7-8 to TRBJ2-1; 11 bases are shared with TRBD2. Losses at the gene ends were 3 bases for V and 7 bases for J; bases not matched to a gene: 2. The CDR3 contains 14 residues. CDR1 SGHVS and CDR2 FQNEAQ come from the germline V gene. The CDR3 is CASSFGTSGNEQFF. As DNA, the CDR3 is TGTGCCAGCAGCTTCGGGACTAGCGGTAATGAGCAGTTCTTC. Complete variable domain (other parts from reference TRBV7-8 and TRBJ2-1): GAGVSQSPRYKVAKRGQDVALRCDPISGHVSLFWYQQALGQGPEFLTYFQNEAQLDKSGLPSDRFFAERPEGSVSTLKIQRTQQEDSAVYLCASSFGTSGNEQFFGPGTRLTVL.

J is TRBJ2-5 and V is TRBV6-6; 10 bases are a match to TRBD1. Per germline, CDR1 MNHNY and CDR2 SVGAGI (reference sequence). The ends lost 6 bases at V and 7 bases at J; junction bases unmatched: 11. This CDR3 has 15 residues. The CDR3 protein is CASRSRTGGGGTQYF. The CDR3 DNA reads TGTGCCAGCAGGTCAAGGACAGGGGGAGGGGGGACCCAGTACTTC.

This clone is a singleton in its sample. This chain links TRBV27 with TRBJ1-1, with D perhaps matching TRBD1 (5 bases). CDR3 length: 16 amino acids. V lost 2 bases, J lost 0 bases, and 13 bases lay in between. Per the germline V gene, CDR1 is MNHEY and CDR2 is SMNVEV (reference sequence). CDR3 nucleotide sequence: TGTGCCAGCAGTTTAGGGGGGTTTACTGTGAACACTGAAGCTTTCTTT. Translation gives CASSLGGFTVNTEAFF.

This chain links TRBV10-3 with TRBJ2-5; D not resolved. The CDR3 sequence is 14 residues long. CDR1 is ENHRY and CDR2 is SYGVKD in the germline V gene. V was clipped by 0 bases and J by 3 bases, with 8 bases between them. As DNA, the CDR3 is TGTGCCATCAGTGAGTCAGGAGACAAAGAGACCCAGTACTTC. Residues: CAISESGDKETQYF.